These 29 T cell receptor beta chains were sequenced from one sample in a study of blood T cell repertoires in COVID-19 (TCRdb year 2020). The library was obtained by the immunoSEQ multiplex PCR assay. Entries here come from immuneACCESS through TCRdb and include only in-frame sequences with V and J called. Some clones fail to appear in such tables; in the studies checked, an unresolved V gene covers under half of the shortfall, and the cause of the remainder is unknown. The sample table records about 250,000 clones; approximately 90% of these occur just once. Of the sample, roughly 8.3% falls within the top ten clones. Source material: PBMCs or T cells enriched from blood (not recorded which). The receptors were gathered from a middle-aged man who had recovered from COVID-19.

This chain uses TRBV4-1 with TRBJ2-1; the match to TRBD2 covers 11 bases. There are 17 residues in the CDR3. Per the germline V gene, CDR1 is MGHRA and CDR2 is YSYEKL. The V and J ends lost 4 bases and 7 bases, in that order; junction bases with no gene match: 12. CDR3 nucleotides: TGCGCCAGCAGCCCTGGCCGACTAGCGGGGACTACAAATGAGCAGTTCTTC. Protein product: CASSPGRLAGTTNEQFF.

The chain is built from TRBV5-1 and TRBJ1-2; 8 bases align to TRBD1. CDR3 length equals 13 residues. Germline assignment: CDR1 SGHRS and CDR2 YFSETQ. The V and J ends lost 2 bases and 7 bases, in that order; junction bases with no gene match: 4. This CDR3 is CASSLDTGGGYTF. The CDR3 bases are TGCGCCAGCAGCTTAGACACAGGGGGTGGCTACACCTTC.

Of note for this clone: In the same sample, other DNA sequences code for this CDR3. The chain has TRBV10-3 and TRBJ1-1; possibly TRBD1 for D (6 bases). V lost 5 bases to trimming and J lost 3 bases, with 10 bases between them. Per germline, CDR1 ENHRY and CDR2 SYGVKD. This CDR3 region has 13 residues. CDR3 loop: CAISREGDTEAFF. CDR3 coding DNA: TGTGCCATCAGTCGGGAGGGGGACACTGAAGCTTTCTTT.

The chain employs TRBV7-9 and TRBJ2-7; 9 bases align to TRBD1. The CDR3 covers 15 residues. J gave up 3 bases and V 4 bases, and 7 bases lay outside the gene matches. Germline CDR1 reads SEHNR; CDR2 reads FQNEAQ (reference sequence). The CDR3 DNA sequence: TGTGCCAGCAGCTCCCAAGACAGGGGGGACTACGAGCAGTACTTC. This encodes CASSSQDRGDYEQYF. Full variable domain (outside the CDR3, taken from reference TRBV7-9 and TRBJ2-7): DTGVSQNPRHKITKRGQNVTFRCDPISEHNRLYWYRQTLGQGPEFLTYFQNEAQLEKSRLLSDRFSAERPKGSFSTLEIQRTEQGDSAMYLCASSSQDRGDYEQYFGPGTRLTVT.

The chain carries TRBV7-9 and TRBJ1-4; a weak D match, TRBD1 (5 bases). This CDR3 region has 15 residues. V lost 6 bases, J lost 6 bases, and 17 bases lay in between. CDR1 SEHNR and CDR2 FQNEAQ come from the germline V gene (reference sequence). The CDR3 loop reads CASSLEGGAHEKLFF. DNA for the CDR3: TGTGCCAGCAGTCTAGAGGGAGGGGCCCATGAAAAACTGTTTTTT.

In this sample, this clone turned up once. This sequence joins TRBV28 and TRBJ1-1, with a possible D match to TRBD1 (5 bases). The CDR3 spans 16 residues. Germline assignment: CDR1 MDHEN and CDR2 SYDVKM. V lost 3 bases, J lost 1 base, and 15 bases lay in between. CDR3 DNA: TGTGCCAGCAGTTTCTGGCAGGGTTTAACGAACACTGAAGCTTTCTTT. Translating it yields CASSFWQGLTNTEAFF. Full variable domain (remainder filled in from reference TRBV28 and TRBJ1-1): DVKVTQSSRYLVKRTGEKVFLECVQDMDHENMFWYRQDPGLGLRLIYFSYDVKMKEKGDIPEGYSVSREKKERFSLILESASTNQTSMYLCASSFWQGLTNTEAFFGQGTRLTVV.

J is TRBJ1-2 and V is TRBV25-1; TRBD1 matches at 10 bases. Looked up from germline, CDR1 is MGHDK and CDR2 is SYGVNS. Losses at the gene ends were 3 bases for V and 5 bases for J; bases not matched to a gene: 3. There are 14 residues in the CDR3. CDR3 region: CASSEDRGMYGYTF. CDR3 sequence (DNA): TGTGCCAGCAGTGAGGACAGGGGGATGTATGGCTACACCTTC.

The chain links TRBV28 to TRBJ2-7; a weak D match, TRBD1 (6 bases). Germline loops: CDR1 MDHEN, CDR2 SYDVKM. This CDR3 comprises 15 residues. Trimming took off 6 bases at V and 0 bases at J, with 15 bases between the two ends. CDR3 sequence: CASSPDSLSSYEQYF. The CDR3 nucleotides are TGTGCCAGCAGCCCGGACAGCCTGAGCTCCTACGAGCAGTACTTC.

The gene calls are TRBV7-2 and TRBJ2-7; 11 nucleotides line up with TRBD2. This CDR3 region has 17 residues. Per germline, CDR1 SGHTA and CDR2 FQGNSA. V gave up 1 base and J gave up 1 base; unmatched junction bases: 6. The CDR3 loop reads CASSLVLTSGTSYEQYF. CDR3 coding DNA: TGTGCCAGCAGCTTAGTTCTGACTAGCGGGACGTCCTACGAGCAGTACTTC.

The rearrangement uses TRBV18 and TRBJ1-5; TRBD1 matches at 7 bases. Unmatched junction bases numbered 6, after V lost 3 bases and J lost 4 bases. The germline CDR1 and CDR2 sequences are KGHSH and LQKENI. This CDR3 has 15 residues. CDR3 in amino acids: CASSPDRASNQPQHF. The DNA of the CDR3 is TGTGCCAGCTCACCTGACAGGGCGTCAAATCAGCCCCAGCATTTT.

The chain uses TRBV14 and TRBJ1-1; a possible D gene is TRBD1 (6 bases). The CDR3 spans 17 residues. Germline CDR1 SGHDN, CDR2 FVKESK. V was clipped by 1 base and J by 3 bases, with 18 bases between them. The CDR3 region has the DNA TGTGCCAGCAGCCAAGTTGCTGCAGGGGCAGGGGACACTGAAGCTTTCTTT. Translation: CASSQVAAGAGDTEAFF. Full variable domain (rest looked up from reference TRBV14 and TRBJ1-1): EAGVTQFPSHSVIEKGQTVTLRCDPISGHDNLYWYRRVMGKEIKFLLHFVKESKQDESGMPNNRFLAERTGGTYSTLKVQPAELEDSGVYFCASSQVAAGAGDTEAFFGQGTRLTVV.

This clone was seen just once. This chain connects TRBV15 to TRBJ2-2; 9 nucleotides match TRBD1. With 0 bases clipped from V and 5 bases from J, the junction kept 7 bases outside the gene matches. Germline lookup yields CDR1 LNHNV and CDR2 YYDKDF (reference sequence). CDR3 size: 17 residues. The CDR3 spells CATSRDRTGVRTGELFF. The DNA for the CDR3 is TGTGCCACCAGCAGAGATCGGACAGGGGTACGGACCGGGGAGCTGTTTTTT.

The sample holds a few counts of this clone. This rearrangement joins TRBV19 to TRBJ1-4, with no clear D. Per germline, CDR1 LNHDA and CDR2 SQIVND (reference sequence). The length of the CDR3 is 14 residues. The V gene lost 5 bases and the J gene lost 3 bases, with 10 bases spanning the gap. Here the CDR3 DNA reads TGTGCCAGTAGTCCCGCGGTAGCTAATGAAAAACTGTTTTTT. Translating gives CASSPAVANEKLFF.

The J gene is TRBJ1-4, the V gene TRBV28; D is uncertain. Per the germline V gene, CDR1 is MDHEN and CDR2 is SYDVKM. The germline V and J ends were trimmed by 8 bases and 4 bases, with 8 bases remaining between them. CDR3 length: 12 residues. CDR3 protein: CASFGLNEKLFF. In nucleotides, the CDR3 is TGTGCCAGCTTTGGACTTAATGAAAAACTGTTTTTT.

Concerning this clone: Sequence at one end of the junction differs from germline and may be a read error. The chain joins TRBV7-7 to TRBJ1-4, with 9 nucleotides matching TRBD1. This CDR3 has 15 amino acids. Germline-derived CDR1 and CDR2 are SSHAT and FNYEAQ (reference sequence). CDR3 protein: CASSLGGQGNEKLFF. CDR3 bases: TGTGCTAGCAGCTTGGGGGGACAGGGAAATGAAAAACTGTTTTTT. The entire variable domain, with the rest obtained from reference TRBV7-7 and TRBJ1-4, is as follows: GAGVSQSPRYKVTKRGQDVTLRCDPISSHATLYWYQQALGQGPEFLTYFNYEAQPDKSGLPSDRFSAERPEGSISTLTIQRTEQRDSAMYRCASSLGGQGNEKLFFGSGTQLSVL.

This sequence joins TRBV6-5 and TRBJ1-4; no clear D. The V and J ends lost 2 bases and 8 bases respectively, with 15 bases between them. Germline CDR1 and CDR2: MNHEY and SVGAGI. The CDR3 totals 15 residues. CDR3 in amino acids: CASSYGLSGEEKLFF. The CDR3 region has the DNA TGTGCCAGCAGTTACGGGCTCTCCGGGGAAGAAAAACTGTTTTTT.

This chain connects TRBV2 to TRBJ2-3, with unresolved D. Trimming stripped 5 bases from V and 0 bases from J, with 21 bases between. The V gene's germline CDR1 is SNHLY and CDR2 FYNNEI. The CDR3 has 18 residues. The CDR3 DNA is TGTGCCAGCAGTTTGCCCGACTCACTTCAACTTAGCACAGATACGCAGTATTTT. It codes for CASSLPDSLQLSTDTQYF.

The V gene is TRBV15, the J gene TRBJ1-2, with D possibly matching TRBD1 (6 bases). Germline loops: CDR1 LNHNV, CDR2 YYDKDF (reference sequence). With 0 bases removed from V and 7 bases from J, the gap between germline ends came to 12 bases. This CDR3 is built from 14 residues. Here the CDR3 reads CATSRDSTGTGYTF. The CDR3 DNA sequence: TGTGCCACCAGCAGAGATAGTACAGGGACTGGCTACACCTTC.

V usage is TRBV18 and J usage is TRBJ1-1, with D maybe TRBD1 (5 bases). This CDR3 contains 13 residues. Germline V gene sequence: CDR1 KGHSH, CDR2 LQKENI. The V end was cut by 4 bases, the J end by 3 bases, with 9 bases between. CDR3 protein: CASSQSRDTEAFF. CDR3 nucleotide sequence: TGTGCCAGCTCACAGAGCAGGGACACTGAAGCTTTCTTT.

This chain uses TRBV7-9 with TRBJ1-2; weak D call: TRBD1 (6 bases). V was shortened by 5 bases and J by 1 base, with 11 bases between the two germline ends. Germline V lookup: CDR1 SEHNR, CDR2 FQNEAQ (reference sequence). The CDR3 is made up of 14 amino acids. The CDR3 DNA follows: TGTGCCAGCAGCCGGGACACTATTAACTATGGCTACACCTTC. It translates to CASSRDTINYGYTF.

The chain carries TRBV9 and TRBJ2-7, with 8 bases lining up with TRBD2. V lost 0 bases and J lost 2; bases outside the gene matches: 7. Germline V lookup: CDR1 SGDLS, CDR2 YYNGEE. This CDR3 has 16 amino acids. CDR3 sequence (DNA): TGTGCCAGCAGCGTAGGAGGGGTAGCGGGACCCTACGAGCAGTACTTC. Translated, it gives CASSVGGVAGPYEQYF.

This rearrangement joins TRBV27 to TRBJ1-2, with 7 bases aligning to TRBD1. CDR3 length: 15 residues. Germline assignment: CDR1 MNHEY and CDR2 SMNVEV (reference sequence). Unmatched junction bases numbered 8, after V lost 4 bases and J lost 3 bases. DNA of the CDR3: TGTGCCAGCAGTTCCACCGGGACAGAGCACTATGGCTACACCTTC. The encoded protein is CASSSTGTEHYGYTF.

V usage is TRBV11-2 and J usage is TRBJ2-7, with D possibly TRBD2 on 6 matching bases. Per germline, CDR1 SGHAT and CDR2 FQNNGV. With 1 base removed from V and 0 bases from J, the gap between germline ends came to 16 bases. The CDR3 covers 17 residues. CDR3 DNA sequence: TGTGCCAGCAGCTTAGGACTCTGGGAGGTGGCCTCCTACGAGCAGTACTTC. This translates into CASSLGLWEVASYEQYF.

The V call is TRBV9, the J call TRBJ2-1; TRBD2 aligns across 8 bases. The CDR3 has 15 residues. The germline CDR1 and CDR2 sequences are SGDLS and YYNGEE. Unmatched junction bases numbered 7, after V lost 1 base and J lost 7 bases. The CDR3 DNA follows: TGTGCCAGCAGCGTACTGAGCGGGGGCAAGAATGAGCAGTTCTTC. Translated, it gives CASSVLSGGKNEQFF.

This clone was observed a handful of times. The J gene is TRBJ1-1, the V gene TRBV18; D not resolved. This CDR3 has 14 amino acids. V was clipped by 4 bases and J by 1 base, with 10 bases between them. Per germline, CDR1 KGHSH and CDR2 LQKENI. The CDR3 loop reads CASSLNPENTEAFF. CDR3 nucleotide sequence: TGTGCCAGCTCACTAAATCCAGAGAACACTGAAGCTTTCTTT.

J is TRBJ2-3 and V is TRBV6-5; D possibly corresponds to TRBD1 (6 bases). The CDR3 runs to 15 residues. Looked up from germline, CDR1 is MNHEY and CDR2 is SVGAGI. Trimming removed 6 bases at V and 3 bases at J, with 16 bases between. In nucleotides, the CDR3 is TGTGCCAGCAGACCCGGGACACTGGGGACAGATACGCAGTATTTT. The encoded protein is CASRPGTLGTDTQYF.

This chain uses TRBV27 with TRBJ2-2; tentatively, D is TRBD1 (6 bases). The CDR3 totals 17 residues. CDR1 is MNHEY, CDR2 SMNVEV, per germline (reference sequence). V was pared by 6 bases and J by 5 bases, with 22 bases between. CDR3 residues: CASRVGGGRGVTGELFF. The CDR3 region has the DNA TGTGCCAGCAGAGTGGGTGGTGGCAGGGGAGTAACCGGGGAGCTGTTTTTT.

J is TRBJ1-2 and V is TRBV12-3 or TRBV12-4; no definite D call. Trimming pared 1 base from V and 3 bases from J, leaving 6 bases between. This CDR3 is 13 amino acids long. CDR3 residues: CASSLGPDYGYTF. The CDR3, as DNA: TGTGCCAGCAGTTTAGGGCCAGACTATGGCTACACCTTC.

The chain employs TRBV30 and TRBJ2-3, with 11 bases that match TRBD1. The CDR3 runs 21 residues. Germline CDR1 is GTSNPN and CDR2 is SVGIG (reference sequence). With 3 bases clipped from V and 2 bases from J, the junction kept 22 bases outside the gene matches. CDR3 sequence: CAWRELDRGRRLTPYTDTQYF. In DNA, the CDR3 is TGTGCCTGGAGAGAGTTGGACAGGGGGCGTCGTCTTACTCCATACACAGATACGCAGTATTTT.